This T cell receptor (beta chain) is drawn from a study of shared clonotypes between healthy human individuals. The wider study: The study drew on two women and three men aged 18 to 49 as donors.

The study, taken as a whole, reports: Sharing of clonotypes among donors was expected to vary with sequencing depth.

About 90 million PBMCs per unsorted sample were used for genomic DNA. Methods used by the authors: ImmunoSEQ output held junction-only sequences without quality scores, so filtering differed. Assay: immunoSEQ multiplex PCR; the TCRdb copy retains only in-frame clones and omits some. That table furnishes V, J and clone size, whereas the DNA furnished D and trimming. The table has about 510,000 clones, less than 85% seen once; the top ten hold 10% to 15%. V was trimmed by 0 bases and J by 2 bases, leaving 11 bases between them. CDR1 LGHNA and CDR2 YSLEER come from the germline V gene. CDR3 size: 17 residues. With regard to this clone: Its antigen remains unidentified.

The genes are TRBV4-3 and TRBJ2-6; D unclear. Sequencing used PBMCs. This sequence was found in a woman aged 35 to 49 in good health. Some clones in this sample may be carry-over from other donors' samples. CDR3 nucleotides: TGCGCCAGCAGCCAAGACCCGGTTAACGCTGGGGCCAACGTCCTGACTTTC. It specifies CASSQDPVNAGANVLTF.